This entry lists 8 T cell receptor beta chains sequenced from one sample in a study of T cell responses to AZD1222 COVID-19 vaccine (dated by TCRdb to the early 2020s). Interpreted using the paper, the time point label stands for: baseline before first vaccination. The library was made by the immunoSEQ multiplex PCR assay. What TCRdb holds here is the immuneACCESS table cut down to in-frame rearrangements. Part of the clones is not present; checked against another copy, under half of the missing clones reflect an unresolved V gene, and the others are unexplained. The sample yields about 97,000 clones; about 86% were counted once. In total, the top ten clones hold approximately 5% of the sample. Sequenced material: peripheral blood, taken on day 0 of AZD1222 vaccination. These receptor sequences come from an adult in good health.

This chain joins TRBV12-3 or TRBV12-4 and TRBJ2-3, with D unclear. The CDR3 runs to 13 residues. Trimming stripped 2 bases from V and 5 bases from J, with 8 bases between. CDR3 residues: CASSLLRRDTQYF. The CDR3 nucleotides are TGTGCCAGCAGTTTATTGAGGAGAGATACGCAGTATTTT.

The chain links TRBV15 to TRBJ1-4; the D is unclear. Germline lookup yields CDR1 LNHNV and CDR2 YYDKDF (reference sequence). This CDR3 has 14 residues. The V gene lost 5 bases and the J gene lost 0 bases, with 7 bases spanning the gap. CDR3 nucleotide sequence: TGTGCCACCAGCGTACCTGCAACTAATGAAAAACTGTTTTTT. Its translation: CATSVPATNEKLFF.

The rearrangement uses TRBV27 and TRBJ2-7; D not certain. V dropped 5 bases and J dropped 2 bases, with 4 bases sitting between them. The CDR3 has 11 amino acids. Looked up from germline, CDR1 is MNHEY and CDR2 is SMNVEV (reference sequence). The CDR3 loop is CASSTPYEQYF. The CDR3, as DNA: TGTGCCAGCAGTACCCCCTACGAGCAGTACTTC.

For this clone: A read error may produce the germline difference seen at one junction end. This rearrangement joins TRBV7-7 to TRBJ2-5, with unresolved D. Germline V gene lookup returns CDR1 SSHAT and CDR2 FNYEAQ (reference sequence). This CDR3 has 14 amino acids. CDR3 nucleotide sequence: TGTGCTAGCAGCCCCCGTCTCGAGTCCGAGACCCAGTACTTC. Translated, it gives CASSPRLESETQYF.

CDR3: CASTRANHAGELFF. In DNA form, the CDR3 reads TGTGCCAGCACCCGGGCGAATCATGCCGGGGAGCTGTTTTTT. The V call is TRBV6-5, the J call TRBJ2-2; D remains ambiguous. The V end was cut by 7 bases, the J end by 6 bases, with 15 bases between. Germline values: CDR1 MNHEY, CDR2 SVGAGI. CDR3 length equals 14 residues.

The rearrangement uses TRBV7-6 and TRBJ2-2; possibly TRBD2 for D (5 bases). V was shortened by 2 bases and J by 5 bases, with 12 bases between the two germline ends. The CDR3 consists of 15 residues. Germline loops: CDR1 SGHVS, CDR2 FNYEAQ. CDR3 region: CASSLFAPGTGELFF. CDR3 nucleotides: TGTGCCAGCAGCTTATTTGCCCCGGGGACCGGGGAGCTGTTTTTT.

The chain is built from TRBV14 and TRBJ1-4; perhaps TRBD1 as D (6 bases). Germline assignment: CDR1 SGHDN and CDR2 FVKESK. The CDR3 consists of 13 residues. V lost 4 bases and J 6 bases, leaving 9 bases between the germline ends. CDR3 sequence reads: CASSRGTYEKLFF. CDR3 in DNA: TGTGCCAGCAGCCGTGGGACATATGAAAAACTGTTTTTT. The full variable domain, in which reference TRBV14 and TRBJ1-4 provide the parts outside the CDR3, is EAGVTQFPSHSVIEKGQTVTLRCDPISGHDNLYWYRRVMGKEIKFLLHFVKESKQDESGMPNNRFLAERTGGTYSTLKVQPAELEDSGVYFCASSRGTYEKLFFGSGTQLSVL.

V and J are TRBV5-4 and TRBJ2-5; 8 positions match TRBD1. Germline V lookup: CDR1 SGHNT, CDR2 YYREEE (reference sequence). Losses at the gene ends were 3 bases for V and 1 base for J; bases not matched to a gene: 2. This CDR3 spans 14 amino acids. As DNA, the CDR3 is TGTGCCAGCAGCTCGACAGGGGCCCAAGAGACCCAGTACTTC. Protein sequence: CASSSTGAQETQYF.